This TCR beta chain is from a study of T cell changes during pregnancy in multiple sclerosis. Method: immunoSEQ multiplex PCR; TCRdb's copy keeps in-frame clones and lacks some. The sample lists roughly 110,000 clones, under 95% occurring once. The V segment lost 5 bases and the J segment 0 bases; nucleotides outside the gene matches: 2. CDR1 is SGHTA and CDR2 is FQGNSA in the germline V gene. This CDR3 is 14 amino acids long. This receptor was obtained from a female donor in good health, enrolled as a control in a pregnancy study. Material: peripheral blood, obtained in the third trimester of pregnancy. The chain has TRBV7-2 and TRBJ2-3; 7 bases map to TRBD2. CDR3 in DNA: TGTGCCAGCAGCCCTAGCGGTAGCACAGATACGCAGTATTTT. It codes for CASSPSGSTDTQYF.